This T cell receptor beta chain emerged from a study of T cells expressing NK-cell markers. Study background: Most of the eight sequenced donors tested HCMV-seropositive; one tested seronegative. Study-level points and caveats: Clarity on HCMV specificity was lacking for the expanded NKG2C+ T cell clones.

For this clonotype: Its matching antigen is unknown.

Scientists made TCR beta cDNA using 5'RACE template switching with UMIs. For each CDR3 protein, TCRdb gives one entry from its re-call of the 5' RACE reads, without DNA. This sample carries about 370,000 distinct CDR3 sequences, with about 10% going to the ten biggest clones. Sequencing input: blood T cells: a sorted CD56 or NKG2C T cell subset, CD4+ or CD8+ T cells, or bulk PBMC T cells (not recorded which). The clonotype comes from a woman between 45 and 60 years old in good health.

This CDR3 is CASSFVGQGAREQYF. This chain uses TRBV5-1 with TRBJ2-7; TCRdb's D gene call, TRBD1, goes unchecked for lack of DNA. Germline CDR1 reads SGHRS; CDR2 reads YFSETQ. The length of the CDR3 is 15 residues. Together with reference TRBV5-1 and TRBJ2-7, the CDR3 gives the full variable domain: KAGVTQTPRYLIKTRGQQVTLSCSPISGHRSVSWYQQTPGQGLQFLFEYFSETQRNKGNFPGRFSGRQFSNSRSEMNVSTLELGDSALYLCASSFVGQGAREQYFGPGTRLTVT.